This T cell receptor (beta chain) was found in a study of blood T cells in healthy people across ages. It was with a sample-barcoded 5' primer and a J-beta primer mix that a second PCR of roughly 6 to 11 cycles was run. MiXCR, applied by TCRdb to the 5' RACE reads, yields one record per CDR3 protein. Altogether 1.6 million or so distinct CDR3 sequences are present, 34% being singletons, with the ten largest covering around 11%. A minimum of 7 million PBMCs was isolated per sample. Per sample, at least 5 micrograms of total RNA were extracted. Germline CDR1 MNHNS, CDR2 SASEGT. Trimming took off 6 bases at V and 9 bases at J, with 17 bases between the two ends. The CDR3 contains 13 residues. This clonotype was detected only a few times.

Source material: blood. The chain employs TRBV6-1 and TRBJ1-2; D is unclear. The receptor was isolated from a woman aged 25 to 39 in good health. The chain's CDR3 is CASSLNSGLSYTF. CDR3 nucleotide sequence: TGTGCCAGCAGCCTAAACTCCGGGTTGAGCTACACCTTC.